A few counts support the clone carrying this T cell receptor (beta chain). What it binds is unknown. This sample was taken from a study of cytomegalovirus exposure and HLA in healthy donors. Study-level results: In a later analysis, parvovirus B19, influenza, CMV and Epstein-Barr virus appeared linked to several top co-occurrence clusters. In an earlier analysis, about 87% or about 30%: the productive usage of most TCR beta V segments.

This CDR3 is 14 amino acids long. Trimming removed 1 base at V and 6 bases at J, with 13 bases between. Germline V gene data show CDR1 as LGHNA and CDR2 as YSLEER. The primer mix had 60 Vbeta and 13 Jbeta primers. Measured with immunoSEQ multiplex PCR; TCRdb has only the in-frame clones, and not every one. The top ten hold about 4.6% of the sample, which has about 160,000 clones, 70% to 80% seen once. The source is a man aged 35 to 55 in good health and CMV-seronegative. The gene calls are TRBV4-3 and TRBJ2-7; no clear D gene. Sequenced input: PBMCs. The CDR3 loop is CASSQAPHAGEQYF. CDR3 bases: TGCGCCAGCAGCCAAGCCCCCCATGCAGGCGAGCAGTACTTC.